The source of this T cell receptor beta chain is a study of T cells in localized non-small cell lung cancer (dated by TCRdb to 2019 to 2021). Background for the entire study: Comparing tumors with uninvolved tumor-adjacent lungs, the study looked at the T cell repertoires of 236 patients with early-stage NSCLC. The cohort consisted of under 300 treatment-naive NSCLC patients whose localized lung tumors had been resected. A mean age of approximately 66 years was recorded for the NSCLC patients, of whom around 140 were male and 95 to 110 were female. What the study reported, not specific to this receptor: Because the study design was exploratory, TCR variables were selected using unadjusted p-values without false-discovery rate correction. Because multi-region sequencing of the tumors was not done, intratumor heterogeneity could not be ruled out. A median of 57 of the top 100 tumor clones were detected in paired uninvolved adjacent lung, and 25 to 35 of these tumor clones were also found among the top 100 clones of the paired uninvolved adjacent lung. Longer overall survival was associated with higher T cell density in blood, whereas shorter survival was associated with higher clonality in adjacent lung. Uninvolved tumor-adjacent lung showed the highest T cell clonality, higher than tumor, which suggests more focused antigenic responses in the adjacent lung.

To note about this clone: Its binding antigen is unknown. No base quality values were provided; no much bigger clone lies one nucleotide off.

V is clipped by 2 bases and J by 3 bases, and the sequence between their germline boundaries is 14 bases long. Based on the germline V gene, the CDR1 and CDR2 sequences are SGHTA and FQGTGA. There are 15 amino acids in the CDR3, from cysteine to phenylalanine inclusive. The sequence is cut down to CDR3 DNA, 45 bases in frame from base 1. At diagnosis, tumor, uninvolved tumor-adjacent lung and peripheral blood were collected and then preserved as a mix of FFPE and fresh-frozen material. For TCR repertoire profiling, blood samples were analyzed in the form of peripheral blood mononuclear cells. TCR beta CDR3 regions were sequenced from DNA using the immunoSEQ Assay. The published analysis was carried out like this. T cell density was computed as TCR beta template counts normalized to usable DNA estimated by amplifying housekeeping genes. Using the preseqR package, richness was estimated by extrapolating to 120,000 templates for tissue samples and 400,000 templates for PBMC samples. Clonality was taken to be one minus Pielou's evenness. Tissue-enriched TCRs were identified by differential abundance testing using productive amino-acid clonotypes, minimum total count 5 and alpha 0.1. The Jaccard Index and the Morisita Overlap Index were used to measure repertoire overlap between compartments. GLIPH grouped TCR beta CDR3s together with public tetramer-defined viral CDR3s, and a viral motif had to include at least three viral sequences and also show V-gene enrichment. TCRdb stores this immuneACCESS table with in-frame sequences only. Part of the clones is absent; in the studies checked, under half of the shortfall reflects unresolved V genes, and no reason is known for the rest. The V and J calls and the clone size are those of that table, but D and trimming were determined from the DNA. The sample includes 40,000 to 65,000 clones, with about 87% observed a single time. Clones ranked in the top ten supply about 17% of the sample.

The source was PBMCs, collected before any cancer treatment. The rearranged segments are TRBV7-3 and TRBJ2-7; the D gene cannot be named for sure. This sequence was found in a female donor with stage II lung adenocarcinoma. The nucleotide sequence is TGTGCCAGCAGCTTACAAACCGGGCCTCTCTACGAGCAGTACTTC. It translates as CASSLQTGPLYEQYF.